This TCR beta chain originates from a study of blood T cells in healthy people across ages. A second 7 to 11 cycle PCR used barcoded and J-beta primers. TCRdb reanalysed the 5' RACE reads using MiXCR and keeps one entry per CDR3 protein. The data contain approximately 1,000,000 distinct CDR3 sequences, about two fifths of them singletons. Per germline, CDR1 SEHNR and CDR2 FQNEAQ (reference sequence). The V end was cut by 3 bases, the J end by 3 bases, with 11 bases between. The CDR3 totals 14 residues. Sequenced material: blood. The receptor's source is a man younger than 35 in good health. V gene TRBV7-9 combines with J gene TRBJ1-2; D uncertain. The CDR3 is CASSFTGFDYGYTF. DNA for the CDR3: TGTGCCAGCAGCTTCACCGGGTTTGACTATGGCTACACCTTC.